This T cell receptor (beta chain) was recorded in a study of low-dose radiotherapy and immunotherapy resistance in tumors. CDR3 length: 14 residues. Trimming removed 3 bases at V and 7 bases at J, with 12 bases between. The germline V gene encodes CDR1 LNHDA and CDR2 SQIVND (reference sequence). This clonotype appeared many times. TRAV and TRBV primers primed cDNA for both TCRalpha and TCRbeta. TCRs were amplified for approximately 21 PCR cycles with a constant-region primer and V-primer adapter. MiXCR, run by TCRdb on the reads, gives a single entry per CDR3 protein. The profile shows some 100,000 distinct CDR3 sequences, roughly 19% of them singletons. Time point denoted: after trial treatment. Treatment specified: LDRT plus nivolumab, ipilimumab, low-dose cyclophosphamide and aspirin (RACIN trial).

This TCR was recovered from a female donor with ovarian cancer. The chain is built from TRBV19 and TRBJ1-4; TRBD1 is a possible D gene (6 bases). The sequencing used PBMCs, collected after low-dose radiotherapy plus immunotherapy. The CDR3 loop reads CASSISDRSEKLFF. The DNA for the CDR3 is TGTGCCAGTAGTATCTCGGACAGAAGTGAAAAACTGTTTTTT.